The rows below give T cell receptor beta chains drawn from one sample of a study of T cell clones after liver transplantation. Libraries were prepared by immunoSEQ multiplex PCR; TCRdb keeps only in-frame clonotypes and omits some of them. Found here are more than 95,000 clones, about 86% of them singletons; the top ten hold approximately 2.8%. The input for sequencing was CD4+ T cells from blood, taken approximately 45 months after liver transplant. These receptors all come from a human patient who received a liver transplant. Some T cells here may be from the graft donor. Each CDR3 is given with its conserved first and last residue. D genes are given only for firm matches. A row's size may be missing; if present it is once, few, many or a size class.

TRBV6-5	-	-	TRBJ2-2	CASSYPDRPGELFF	TGTGCCAGCAGTTACCCAGACCGGCCCGGGGAGCTGTTTTTT
TRBV6-5	-	-	TRBJ2-3	CASSYARADTQYF	TGTGCCAGCAGTTACGCCAGGGCAGATACGCAGTATTTT
TRBV6-4	-	-	TRBJ2-3	CATSGSWDTDTQYF	TGTGCCACGAGTGGGTCATGGGACACAGATACGCAGTATTTT
TRBV18	-	TRBD2	TRBJ2-7	CASSPPLGTSGGYEQYF	TGTGCCAGCTCACCACCTCTAGGGACTAGCGGGGGCTACGAGCAGTACTTC
TRBV4-3	once	-	TRBJ2-3	CASSQDKGTDTQYF	TGCGCCAGCAGCCAAGATAAGGGCACAGATACGCAGTATTTT
TRBV28	-	-	TRBJ1-1	CASDKRGEAFF	TGTGCCAGCGATAAACGGGGTGAAGCTTTCTTT
TRBV7-6	-	-	TRBJ1-4	CASSRDTANEKLFF	TGTGCCAGCAGCCGGGACACCGCAAATGAAAAACTGTTTTTT
TRBV7-9	-	TRBD2	TRBJ2-7	CASITNASGREAEQYF	TGTGCCAGCATCACTAACGCTAGCGGGAGGGAGGCGGAGCAGTACTTC
TRBV19	-	-	TRBJ1-5	CASKEQVLFNQPQHF	TGTGCCAGTAAAGAACAGGTCCTCTTCAATCAGCCCCAGCATTTT
TRBV18	few	-	TRBJ2-1	CASSPLGQTEQFF	TGTGCCAGCTCCCCTCTTGGACAGACTGAGCAGTTCTTC
TRBV5-1	-	-	TRBJ1-5	CASSRDGLGPQHF	TGCGCCAGCAGTCGGGACGGGCTCGGGCCCCAGCATTTT